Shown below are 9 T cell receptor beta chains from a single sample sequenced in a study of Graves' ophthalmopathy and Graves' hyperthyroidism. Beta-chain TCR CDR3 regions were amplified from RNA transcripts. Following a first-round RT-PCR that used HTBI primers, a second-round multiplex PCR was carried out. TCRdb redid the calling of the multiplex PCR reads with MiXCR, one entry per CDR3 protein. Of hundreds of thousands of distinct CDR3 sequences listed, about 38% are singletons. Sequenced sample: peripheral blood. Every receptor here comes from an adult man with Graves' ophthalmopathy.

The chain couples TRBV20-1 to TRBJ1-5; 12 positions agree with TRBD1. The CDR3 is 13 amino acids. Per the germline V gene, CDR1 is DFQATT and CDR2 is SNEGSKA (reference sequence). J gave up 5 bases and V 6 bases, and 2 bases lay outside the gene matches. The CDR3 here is CSAGTGGYQPQHF. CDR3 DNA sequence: TGCAGTGCCGGGACAGGGGGCTATCAGCCCCAGCATTTT.

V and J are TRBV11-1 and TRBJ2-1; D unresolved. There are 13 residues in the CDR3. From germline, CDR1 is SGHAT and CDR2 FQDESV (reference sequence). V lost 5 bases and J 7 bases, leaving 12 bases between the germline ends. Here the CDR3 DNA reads TGTGCCAGCAGCAGCACTGAATCAAATGAGCAGTTCTTC. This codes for CASSSTESNEQFF.

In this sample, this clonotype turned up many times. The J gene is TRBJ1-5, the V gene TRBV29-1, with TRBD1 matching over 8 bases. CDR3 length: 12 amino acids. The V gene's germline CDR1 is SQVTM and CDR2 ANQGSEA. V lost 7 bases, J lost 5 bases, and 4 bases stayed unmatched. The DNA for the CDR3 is TGCAGCGGGTCGACAGGGGATCAGCCCCAGCATTTT. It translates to CSGSTGDQPQHF.

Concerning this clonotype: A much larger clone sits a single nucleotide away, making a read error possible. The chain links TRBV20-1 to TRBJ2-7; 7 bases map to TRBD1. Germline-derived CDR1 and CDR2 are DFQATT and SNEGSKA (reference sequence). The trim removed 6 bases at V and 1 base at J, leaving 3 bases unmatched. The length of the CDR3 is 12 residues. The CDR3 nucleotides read TGCAGTGCCACAGGGGTGTCCTACGAGCAGTACGTC. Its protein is CSATGVSYEQYV.

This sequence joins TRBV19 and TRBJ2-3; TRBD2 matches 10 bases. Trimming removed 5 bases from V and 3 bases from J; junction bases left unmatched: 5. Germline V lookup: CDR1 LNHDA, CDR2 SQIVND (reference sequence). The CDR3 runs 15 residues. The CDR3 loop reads CASSPSAGGTDTQYF. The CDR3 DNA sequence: TGTGCCAGTAGTCCCTCAGCGGGAGGGACAGATACGCAGTATTTT.

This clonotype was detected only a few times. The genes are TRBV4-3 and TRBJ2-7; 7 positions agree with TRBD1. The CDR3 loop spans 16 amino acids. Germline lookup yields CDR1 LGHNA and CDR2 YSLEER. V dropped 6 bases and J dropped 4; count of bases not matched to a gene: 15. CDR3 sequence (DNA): TGCGCCAGCAGGCCTGCAGCAGGGGGTATTGGGTACGAGCAGTACTTC. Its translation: CASRPAAGGIGYEQYF.

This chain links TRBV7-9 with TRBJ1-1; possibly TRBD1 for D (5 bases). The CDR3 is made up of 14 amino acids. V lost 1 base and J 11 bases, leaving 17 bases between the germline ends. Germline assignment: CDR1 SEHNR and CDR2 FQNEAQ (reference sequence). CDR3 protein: CASSLGTPGESAFF. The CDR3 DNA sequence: TGTGCCAGCAGCTTAGGGACACCCGGGGAATCGGCTTTCTTT.

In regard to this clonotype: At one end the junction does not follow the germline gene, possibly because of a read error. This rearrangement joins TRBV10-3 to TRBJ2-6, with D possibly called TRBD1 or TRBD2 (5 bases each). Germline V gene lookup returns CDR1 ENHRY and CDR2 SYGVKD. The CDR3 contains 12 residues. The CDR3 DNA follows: TGTGCCACCCTAGCTGGGGGTGACACTGAAGCTTTC. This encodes CATLAGGDTEAF.

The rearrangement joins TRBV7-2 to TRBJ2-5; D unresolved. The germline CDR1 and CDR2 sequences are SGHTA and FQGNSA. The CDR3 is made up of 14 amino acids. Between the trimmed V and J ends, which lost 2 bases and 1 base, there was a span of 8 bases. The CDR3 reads CASSLLGPQETQYF. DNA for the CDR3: TGTGCCAGCAGCTTACTAGGCCCCCAAGAGACCCAGTACTTC. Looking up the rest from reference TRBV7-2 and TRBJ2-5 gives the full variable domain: GAGVSQSPSNKVTEKGKDVELRCDPISGHTALYWYRQSLGQGLEFLIYFQGNSAPDKSGLPSDRFSAERTGGSVSTLTIQRTQQEDSAVYLCASSLLGPQETQYFGPGTRLLVL.